This T cell receptor beta chain was recorded in a study of T cell responses to AZD1222 COVID-19 vaccine. Findings and caveats of the study: Targets within unmutated variant regions were reportedly found for nearly half of spike-specific TCRs. At baseline, just five to seven AZD1222 recipients tested seropositive.

TCRdb keeps only in-frame clones here, not all; method: immunoSEQ multiplex PCR. The repertoire holds 210,000 or so clones, about 94% seen once, with over 1.5% in the top ten. Germline CDR1 reads GTSNPN; CDR2 reads SVGIG (reference sequence). The CDR3 consists of 13 residues. Trimming removed 4 bases at V and 1 base at J, with 11 bases between. Details on this clone: Its antigen is undetermined.

Sequenced material: peripheral blood, taken 28 days after the second dose of the MenACWY control vaccine. This chain joins TRBV30 and TRBJ2-7; weak D call: TRBD2 (5 bases). This sequence originates from an adult who received the MenACWY meningococcal vaccine as a control. The chain's CDR3 is CAWKGRGSYEQYF. CDR3 DNA: TGTGCCTGGAAAGGGAGAGGGTCCTACGAGCAGTACTTC.